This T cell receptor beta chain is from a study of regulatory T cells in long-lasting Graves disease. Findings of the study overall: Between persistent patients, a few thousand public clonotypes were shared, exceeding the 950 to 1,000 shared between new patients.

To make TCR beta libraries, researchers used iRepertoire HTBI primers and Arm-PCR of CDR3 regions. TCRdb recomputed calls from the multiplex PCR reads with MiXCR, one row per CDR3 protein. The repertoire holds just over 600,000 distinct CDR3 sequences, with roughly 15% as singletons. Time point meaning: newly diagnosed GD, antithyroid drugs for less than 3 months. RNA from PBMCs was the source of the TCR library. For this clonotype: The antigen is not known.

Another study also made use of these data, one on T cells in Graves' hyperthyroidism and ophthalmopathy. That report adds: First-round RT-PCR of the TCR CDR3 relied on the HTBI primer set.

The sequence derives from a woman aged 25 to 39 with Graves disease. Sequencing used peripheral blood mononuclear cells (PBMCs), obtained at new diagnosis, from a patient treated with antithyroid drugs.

CDR3 nucleotides: TGTGCCAGCAGTGACATGGCGGGAGGAAGGGATACGCAGTATTTT. It yields the protein CASSDMAGGRDTQYF. V gene TRBV6-1 combines with J gene TRBJ2-3; 8 nucleotides match TRBD2. This CDR3 comprises 15 residues. Losses at the gene ends were 3 bases for V and 6 bases for J; bases not matched to a gene: 8. Per the germline V gene, CDR1 is MNHNS and CDR2 is SASEGT.